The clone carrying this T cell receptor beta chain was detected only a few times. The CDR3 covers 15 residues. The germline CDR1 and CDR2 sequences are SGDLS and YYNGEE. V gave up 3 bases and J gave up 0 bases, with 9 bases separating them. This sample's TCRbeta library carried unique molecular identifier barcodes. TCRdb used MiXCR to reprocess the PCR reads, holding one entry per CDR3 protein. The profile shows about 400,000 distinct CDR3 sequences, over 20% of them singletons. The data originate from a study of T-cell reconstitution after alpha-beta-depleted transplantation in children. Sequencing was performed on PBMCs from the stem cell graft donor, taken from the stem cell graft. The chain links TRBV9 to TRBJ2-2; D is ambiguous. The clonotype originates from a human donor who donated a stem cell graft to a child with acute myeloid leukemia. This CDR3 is CASSAAAANTGELFF. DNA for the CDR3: TGTGCCAGCAGCGCCGCAGCAGCGAACACCGGGGAGCTGTTTTTT.